This T cell receptor (beta chain) appears in the sequencing data of a study of cytomegalovirus exposure and HLA in healthy donors (dated by TCRdb to 2016 to 2017). About the investigation overall: In an earlier analysis of some 550 of the donors, roughly 300 Gb of sequence data and approximately 100 million unique TCR beta sequences from 150 million to 200 million T cells were reported. An early release covering roughly 580 HLA-typed donors comprised approximately 300 gigabases of sequencing data and roughly 85 million unique TCR sequences. The genetic ancestry cluster associated with self-reported Caucasian donors included over 80% of the roughly 380 genotyped donors. The study aimed to test whether signatures of past pathogen exposure could be identified by cataloging public T cell receptors. Using immunosequencing, the study profiled T cell repertoires from about 610 subjects and related those repertoires to cytomegalovirus serostatus. In addition to the first cohort of approximately 670 subjects, a separate validation cohort of approximately 130 different subjects was used. The study combined high-throughput TCR immunosequencing, statistical association of individual TCRs with disease status, and machine learning to predict cytomegalovirus infection status. A later analysis re-examined previously published TCR beta repertoires from about 700 donors and added high-resolution HLA genotyping to investigate patterns of TCR occurrence. In the later analysis, no new phenotypic data were used to find candidate immune exposures; instead, reliance was placed on TCR beta sequences and their occurrence across donors. An earlier analysis of about 620 of the donors applied high-throughput TCR beta sequencing to assess whether each TCR beta V gene segment acted as functional or pseudogenic. Donor age, sex, ethnicity and CMV serostatus were collected together with the repertoire data. A later genetic analysis took genome-wide SNP genotypes for about 55% of the roughly 700 donors and used that subset as a discovery cohort. Every repertoire in the discovery cohort had been generated on one and the same sequencing platform. Both class I and class II loci were covered by HLA typing, at four-digit resolution. Typing coverage differed by locus: A, B, C, DRB1 and DQB1 were typed in roughly 620-640 donors, DQA1 in 522, DPA1 in around 610, and DPB1 in approximately 450. About five DR-DQ haplotypes were handled as single units for association and clustering, since linkage in the cohort was strong. Across 398 genotyped donors of the cohort, an average of roughly 250,000 unique TCR beta nucleotide sequences per donor were sequenced, and 15% to 20% of those sequences were non-productive. The research as a whole found: The classifier was reported to diagnose cytomegalovirus status with high specificity and sensitivity in both the original and validation cohorts. A cluster of highly shared sequence variants was judged likely to represent a technical artifact of the sequencing pipeline. A further reported finding was that TCR beta sequences accurately predicted the HLA-A and HLA-B alleles for most subjects in the first cohort. Roughly uniform sequencing depth across donors was assumed in presence/absence analyses, although this assumption may not hold. Immune exposure information for the cohort was limited to CMV serostatus. A later genetic analysis reported fewer N-insertions in productive TCRs among donors in an Asian-associated ancestry cluster than the roughly 700-donor mean. According to the authors, the approach could potentially be generalized to other disease states and immunological phenotypes. Several of the top co-occurrence clusters appeared to be linked to parvovirus B19, influenza, CMV and Epstein-Barr virus, according to a later analysis. Correlated functional status among segregating V segments might reflect linkage disequilibrium, but an unknown experimental factor could not be ruled out. In a later analysis, HLA-associated TCR beta chains showed more clonal expansion and lower generation probabilities than non-associated chains that were equally common. Because HLA typing was unavailable for some donors at each locus, only the typed subset was used in association tests. According to a later analysis, TCR association rates differed among HLA loci, with DRB1 alleles showing the most associated TCRs and HLA-C alleles showing the fewest. The earlier analysis of approximately 590 of the donors excluded 15 to 20 rarely observed V segments, including chromosome 9 orphons, because counts were too low. A later analysis associated approximately 17,000 TCR beta sequences with specific HLA alleles at a false discovery rate of 0.05. Most TCR sequences were observed very rarely across donors, whereas some public TCRs were present in many individuals. A later analysis found that most CMV-associated TCR beta chains appeared HLA-restricted, with HLA associations seemingly driven largely by CMV exposure. This cohort had only TCR beta chains sequenced, and the lack of alpha or paired-chain data limited which features could be detected. The study gave a list of around 170 TCR beta chains associated with cytomegalovirus. The 87-base-pair reads could not distinguish some IMGT-functional V segments, including TRBV6-2 and TRBV6-3, so those segments were excluded. In an earlier analysis of 450 to 750 of the donors, most TCR beta V segments appeared in productive rearrangements about 87% or about 30% of the time, broadly matching IMGT annotations. In vitro tests confirmed that a few of the cytomegalovirus-associated TCR beta chains recognize cytomegalovirus antigens. V-gene and J-gene trimming of TCR beta chains was associated with a missense DCLRE1C variant in a later genetic analysis, and the association was replicated in an independent cohort. When HLA alleles, especially DR and DQ, strongly co-occurred, attributing TCR associations to individual alleles was difficult.

The CDR3 holds 16 amino acids from the cysteine to the phenylalanine. This entry keeps only the CDR3 DNA: 48 bases, framed from base 1. V gives up 1 base and J gives up 5 bases, and the segment between their germline ends measures 15 bases. In the germline V gene, CDR1 corresponds to LGHNA and CDR2 to YNFKEQ. Libraries were prepared through the immunoSEQ multiplex PCR assay. The multiplex PCR relied on a mix of 60 forward primers for TCR Vbeta segments and 13 reverse primers for TCR Jbeta segments. Amplification of the CDR3 region of rearranged TCR beta genes was performed with a multiplex PCR assay on genomic DNA. The amplified TCR beta libraries were sequenced on the Illumina HiSeq System as 87-base-pair reads. The original pipeline was this. In a later analysis, some 80 million unique TCR beta chains were counted across the 666 repertoires, and around 10 million of these chains were shared by at least two donors. Raw reads were error-corrected and collapsed into unique sequences by a nearest-neighbor algorithm in which closely related sequences were merged to remove PCR and sequencing errors. CDR3 sequences were aligned to IMGT reference sequences to assign V, D and J gene segments. For a sequence to be retained, a match of at least six nucleotides to both a V gene segment and a J gene segment was required. Rearrangements were classified as productive when the CDR3 lacked stop codons and remained in frame with V and J, and all other rearrangements were classified as non-productive. Following IMGT convention, CDR3 was defined as the stretch from the second conserved V-encoded cysteine up to the conserved J-encoded phenylalanine. In an earlier analysis of around 540 of the donors, sequences lacking an unambiguous match to a single V gene segment were excluded. In an earlier analysis of around 600 of the donors, V segments were called functional above 56.7% productive rearrangements and were called segregating when the between-donor standard deviation exceeded 5%. A statistical classification framework was developed to diagnose cytomegalovirus status using the catalog of TCR beta chain sequences. In a later analysis, V and J genes were assigned by comparing TCR nucleotide sequences against IMGT/GENE-DB human TR gene sequences. The TCRdist pipeline was used in a later analysis to assign CDR3 sequences and most-parsimonious VDJ recombination scenarios. In a later analysis, every TCR beta chain was defined by the combination of its CDR3 amino acid sequence and its V-gene family, and reads without a unique V-gene family were dropped. A later analysis removed roughly 590 highly shared, low-generation-probability nucleotide sequences to deal with suspected cross-contamination and a sequencing artifact. In a later analysis, a clonal expansion index was calculated for each public chain from normalized within-repertoire ranks of inferred template counts. In a later analysis, generation probabilities were computed using a VDJ recombination model fitted to out-of-frame rearrangements, and the results were checked against IGoR. In a later analysis, hypergeometric tests were used to score TCR-TCR, TCR-HLA and TCR-CMV co-occurrence, with a repertoire-size bias correction applied to TCR pairs. In a later analysis, false discovery rates were estimated by permuting HLA or CMV assignments 20 times. In a later analysis, co-occurring TCRs were grouped using DBSCAN, and TCRdist sequence similarity was added for clustering within HLA-allele-positive subsets. Repertoires with fewer than 30,000 or more than 120,000 public chains were left out of co-occurrence clustering, as were about five repertoires with anomalous nucleotide sharing. TCRdb re-hosts the immuneACCESS table, in-frame sequences only. Its copies lack some clones; in the studies checked, an unresolved V gene accounts for under half of them, and the cause for the rest is not known. The DNA gave D and trimming, while V, J and clone size come from that table. In all, the sample holds 250,000 to 350,000 clones, and under 90% of those were seen once. Less than 0.4% of the sample comes from the top ten.

Note on this clone: No cognate antigen has been identified for it. No base-level quality is on record; no much larger clone is a single base apart.

The cohort comprised 550 to 700 healthy bone marrow donors. All cohort members were sampled while nominally healthy, although unrecorded immune exposures were likely present. The donor tested CMV seronegative, placing the donor among the 350 to 400 seronegative members of the cohort. A peripheral blood sample was provided by each donor, and peripheral blood mononuclear cells were used for TCR beta sequencing. The Qiagen DNeasy Blood Extraction Kit was used to extract genomic DNA from the blood cell samples. Sequencing was done on a sample of PBMCs. In this chain, TRBV4-2 is recombined with TRBJ2-1, with the D gene not confidently named. This TCR derives from a girl under 10 years old in good health and CMV-seronegative. Here the CDR3 is given as CASSQAVLVRNNEQFF. The DNA sequence follows: TGTGCCAGCAGCCAAGCTGTGTTAGTGAGGAACAATGAGCAGTTCTTC.